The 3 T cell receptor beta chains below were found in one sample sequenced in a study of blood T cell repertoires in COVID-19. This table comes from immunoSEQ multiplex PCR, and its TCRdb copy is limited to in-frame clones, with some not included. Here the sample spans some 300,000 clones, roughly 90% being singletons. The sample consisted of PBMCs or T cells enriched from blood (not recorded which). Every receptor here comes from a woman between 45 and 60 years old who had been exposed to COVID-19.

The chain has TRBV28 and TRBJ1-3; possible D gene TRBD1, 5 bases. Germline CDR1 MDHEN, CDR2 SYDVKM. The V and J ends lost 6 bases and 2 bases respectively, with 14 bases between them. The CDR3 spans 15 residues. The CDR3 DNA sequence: TGTGCCAGCAGCCTAACAGGTCTCGCTGGAAACACCATATATTTT. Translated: CASSLTGLAGNTIYF. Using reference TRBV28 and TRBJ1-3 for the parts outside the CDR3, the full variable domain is DVKVTQSSRYLVKRTGEKVFLECVQDMDHENMFWYRQDPGLGLRLIYFSYDVKMKEKGDIPEGYSVSREKKERFSLILESASTNQTSMYLCASSLTGLAGNTIYFGEGSWLTVV.

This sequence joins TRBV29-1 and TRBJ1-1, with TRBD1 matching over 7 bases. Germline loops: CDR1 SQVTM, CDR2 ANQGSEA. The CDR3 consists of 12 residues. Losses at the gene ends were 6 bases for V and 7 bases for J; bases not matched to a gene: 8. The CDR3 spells CSVETGTFEAFF. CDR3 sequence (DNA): TGCAGCGTCGAGACAGGGACATTTGAAGCTTTCTTT.

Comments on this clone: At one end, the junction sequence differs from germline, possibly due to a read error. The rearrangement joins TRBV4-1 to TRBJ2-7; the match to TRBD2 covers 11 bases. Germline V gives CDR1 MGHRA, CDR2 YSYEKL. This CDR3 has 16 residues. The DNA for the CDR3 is TGCGCCAGCAGACAAGAAGCTAGCGGGGGGATTTACGAGCAGTACTTC. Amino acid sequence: CASRQEASGGIYEQYF.